The 24 T cell receptor beta chains given below trace back to one sample, sequenced in a study of neoadjuvant anti-PD-1 for oral cavity cancer. As to time point: after neoadjuvant nivolumab, at surgical resection. Sequencing was performed with immunoSEQ multiplex PCR; in TCRdb, only in-frame clones are kept and a portion is missing. The data hold about 42,000 clones, with approximately 80% observed a single time. Specimen: PBMCs, collected after nivolumab (anti-PD-1) treatment. The receptors shown here come from a person aged 35-80 years with oral cavity squamous cell carcinoma.

The chain recombines TRBV19 with TRBJ1-5; D not resolved. Between the trimmed V and J ends, which lost 5 bases and 3 bases, there was a span of 14 bases. The germline gives CDR1 LNHDA, CDR2 SQIVND (reference sequence). This CDR3 is built from 15 residues. The CDR3 here is CASSPPNRPNQPQHF. In nucleotides, the CDR3 is TGTGCCAGTAGTCCCCCGAACCGGCCCAATCAGCCCCAGCATTTT.

The chain links TRBV2 to TRBJ2-5; TRBD2 might be the D (5 bases). Trimming pared 7 bases from V and 5 bases from J, leaving 17 bases between. Looked up from germline, CDR1 is SNHLY and CDR2 is FYNNEI. The CDR3 loop spans 14 amino acids. CDR3 in amino acids: CASIPTASGETQYF. The CDR3, as DNA: TGTGCCAGCATCCCGACGGCCTCGGGGGAGACCCAGTACTTC.

This clone has only a few counts. V usage is TRBV7-2 and J usage is TRBJ2-5; possibly TRBD1 or TRBD2 for D (6 bases each). Deletions cut 5 bases from V and 5 bases from J, with 15 bases between. Germline values: CDR1 SGHTA, CDR2 FQGNSA. The CDR3 sequence is 14 residues long. Here the CDR3 DNA reads TGTGCCAGCAGCCCCTACGGGGGCGGTGAGACCCAGTACTTC. As protein: CASSPYGGGETQYF.

J is TRBJ2-1 and V is TRBV10-1; 15 bases are a match to TRBD2. This CDR3 contains 16 residues. J gave up 7 bases and V 5 bases, and 6 bases lay outside the gene matches. Per the germline V gene, CDR1 is WNHNN and CDR2 is SYGVQD (reference sequence). The CDR3 spells CASSPGLAGGGNEQFF. The CDR3 DNA reads as TGCGCCAGCAGTCCGGGACTAGCGGGAGGAGGGAATGAGCAGTTCTTC.

The rearrangement uses TRBV28 and TRBJ1-2, with TRBD1 matching 7 bases. Germline V CDR1 and CDR2: MDHEN, SYDVKM. Unmatched junction bases numbered 9, after V lost 9 bases and J lost 2 bases. The length of the CDR3 is 14 residues. The CDR3, as DNA: TGTGCCAGTCTAACTAGGGGGCGCAACTATGGCTACACCTTC. Translating gives CASLTRGRNYGYTF.

The genes are TRBV5-1 and TRBJ1-6; D gene ambiguous. The CDR3 extends over 13 amino acids. Germline V gene sequence: CDR1 SGHRS, CDR2 YFSETQ. Trimming took off 0 bases at V and 8 bases at J, with 6 bases between the two ends. The CDR3 sequence: CASSLENYSPLHF. The CDR3 DNA reads as TGCGCCAGCAGCTTGGAGAATTATTCACCCCTCCACTTT.

The V gene is TRBV7-9, the J gene TRBJ1-5; tentatively, D is TRBD1 (5 bases). V was trimmed by 3 bases and J by 4 bases, leaving 13 bases between them. This CDR3 has 15 residues. CDR1 is SEHNR, CDR2 FQNEAQ, per germline (reference sequence). For the CDR3, the DNA is TGTGCCAGCAGCTTGTCCGGGACGGGGAATCAGCCCCAGCATTTT. Residues: CASSLSGTGNQPQHF.

V gene TRBV7-8 combines with J gene TRBJ2-5; 10 bases align to TRBD2. This CDR3 region has 17 residues. The trim removed 1 base at V and 5 bases at J, leaving 10 bases unmatched. The germline gives CDR1 SGHVS, CDR2 FQNEAQ. This chain's CDR3 is CASSLGLSGGVRETQYF. The CDR3 coding sequence is TGTGCCAGCAGCTTAGGTCTGAGCGGGGGGGTCCGGGAGACCCAGTACTTC.

The CDR3 region is CASSQDRYRAEAFF. CDR3 coding DNA: TGTGCCAGCAGCCAAGATAGATACAGGGCTGAAGCTTTCTTT. The rearrangement links TRBV14 to TRBJ1-1; D perhaps matches TRBD1 (6 bases). The CDR3 runs 14 residues. CDR1 and CDR2 from the germline V gene are SGHDN and FVKESK. Trimming cost V 0 bases and J 6 bases, with 11 bases left between them.

The chain links TRBV19 to TRBJ2-5, with TRBD2 matching over 11 bases. Germline-derived CDR1 and CDR2 are LNHDA and SQIVND (reference sequence). The CDR3 is 15 amino acids. V trimming: 4 bases; J trimming: 5 bases; junction bases outside the gene matches: 6. CDR3 nucleotide sequence: TGTGCCAGTAGTAGCACTAGCGGGAGACTCGAGACCCAGTACTTC. It yields the protein CASSSTSGRLETQYF.

V usage is TRBV28 and J usage is TRBJ1-1; D perhaps matches TRBD1 (6 bases). Trimming stripped 6 bases from V and 5 bases from J, with 22 bases between. Germline V gene data show CDR1 as MDHEN and CDR2 as SYDVKM. The CDR3 covers 16 residues. The CDR3 loop is CASRIGGVEGRTEAFF. The CDR3 region has the DNA TGTGCCAGCAGAATAGGGGGGGTTGAGGGGAGGACTGAAGCTTTCTTT. The whole variable domain, filled in from reference TRBV28 and TRBJ1-1, reads DVKVTQSSRYLVKRTGEKVFLECVQDMDHENMFWYRQDPGLGLRLIYFSYDVKMKEKGDIPEGYSVSREKKERFSLILESASTNQTSMYLCASRIGGVEGRTEAFFGQGTRLTVV.

The genes are TRBV7-9 and TRBJ1-3, with 8 bases matching TRBD1. The CDR3 extends over 13 amino acids. V lost 6 bases to trimming and J lost 4 bases; unmatched junction nucleotides: 2. Germline V gene lookup returns CDR1 SEHNR and CDR2 FQNEAQ (reference sequence). CDR3 sequence: CASRTGAGNTIYF. The CDR3 coding sequence is TGTGCCAGCAGGACAGGGGCAGGAAACACCATATATTTT.

The sample holds a few counts of this clone. The chain employs TRBV19 and TRBJ1-2; D perhaps matches TRBD1 (5 bases). The CDR3 sequence is 17 residues long. Germline CDR1 is LNHDA and CDR2 is SQIVND (reference sequence). V lost 7 bases and J 1 base, leaving 22 bases between the germline ends. CDR3 bases: TGTGCCAGTATGTCGGGGACCCACCTTTCTTATAACTATGGCTACACCTTC. Amino acid sequence: CASMSGTHLSYNYGYTF.

The gene calls are TRBV5-4 and TRBJ2-2; either TRBD1 or TRBD2 may fit D (5 bases each). V lost 0 bases and J lost 5, with 11 bases in between. Germline V CDR1 and CDR2: SGHNT, YYREEE (reference sequence). The CDR3 is 15 residues long. The CDR3 loop is CASSLGGSLTGELFF. The CDR3 nucleotides read TGTGCCAGCAGCTTGGGGGGGAGTCTGACCGGGGAGCTGTTTTTT.

The gene calls are TRBV2 and TRBJ2-2, with 11 bases fitting TRBD2. CDR3 length equals 14 residues. Germline assignment: CDR1 SNHLY and CDR2 FYNNEI. V dropped 6 bases and J dropped 5; count of bases not matched to a gene: 2. CDR3 sequence (DNA): TGTGCCAGCAGCGGACTAGCGGGTACCGGGGAGCTGTTTTTT. Its protein is CASSGLAGTGELFF. Filled out from reference TRBV2 and TRBJ2-2, the complete variable domain reads EPEVTQTPSHQVTQMGQEVILRCVPISNHLYFYWYRQILGQKVEFLVSFYNNEISEKSEIFDDQFSVERPDGSNFTLKIRSTKLEDSAMYFCASSGLAGTGELFFGEGSRLTVL.

The chain couples TRBV7-3 to TRBJ2-3; D remains unclear. Looked up from germline, CDR1 is SGHTA and CDR2 is FQGTGA. This CDR3 has 13 amino acids. Deletions cut 1 base from V and 5 bases from J, with 7 bases between. The CDR3 DNA sequence: TGTGCCAGCAGCTTAATGCTCAGAGATACGCAGTATTTT. It yields the protein CASSLMLRDTQYF.

This clone is categorized as medium-sized (0.01 to 0.1%). The V and J genes are TRBV6-1 and TRBJ1-2, with D perhaps TRBD1 (6 bases). Looked up from germline, CDR1 is MNHNS and CDR2 is SASEGT. Trimming shortened V by 2 bases and J by 7 bases, and 11 bases separated the two germline ends. This CDR3 contains 13 residues. This CDR3 is CASSETGRGGYTF. The CDR3 DNA follows: TGTGCCAGCAGTGAAACAGGCAGGGGTGGCTACACCTTC.

This clone has only a few counts. The chain's CDR3 is CASSTITGAVNTEAFF. The CDR3 DNA follows: TGTGCCAGTAGTACCATCACAGGGGCGGTGAACACTGAAGCTTTCTTT. V usage is TRBV19 and J usage is TRBJ1-1; 7 bases fit TRBD1. CDR3 length: 16 amino acids. With V trimmed by 4 bases and J by 0 bases, 8 bases remained unmatched. Germline loops: CDR1 LNHDA, CDR2 SQIVND (reference sequence).

V usage is TRBV19 and J usage is TRBJ2-2; D may correspond to TRBD1 or TRBD2 (5 bases each). V was pared by 5 bases and J by 4 bases, with 20 bases between. The CDR3 totals 17 residues. Germline V CDR1 and CDR2: LNHDA, SQIVND (reference sequence). The DNA of the CDR3 is TGTGCCAGTAGTTCCGGGACGGTTATTTCGAGCACCGGGGAGCTGTTTTTT. Its protein is CASSSGTVISSTGELFF.

CDR3 amino acids: CASKPGSSYEQYF. The CDR3 DNA sequence: TGTGCCAGCAAACCAGGGAGTTCCTACGAGCAGTACTTC. The gene calls are TRBV27 and TRBJ2-7; perhaps D is TRBD1 or TRBD2 (5 bases each). Germline V gives CDR1 MNHEY, CDR2 SMNVEV (reference sequence). V shed 7 bases and J shed 1 base, with 11 bases lying between them. The CDR3 extends over 13 amino acids.

V is TRBV28 and J is TRBJ2-7; D gene unclear. CDR3 size: 14 residues. Germline assignment: CDR1 MDHEN and CDR2 SYDVKM. V was cut by 7 bases and J by 5 bases, with 18 bases left in between. CDR3 in amino acids: CASTDFKGKDEQYF. The CDR3 DNA is TGTGCCAGCACCGACTTTAAGGGAAAGGACGAGCAGTACTTC.

This clone came up a few times. This chain links TRBV5-1 with TRBJ2-2; D is uncertain. Trimming took 3 bases from V and 4 from J, leaving 10 bases between them. CDR1 and CDR2 (germline): SGHRS, YFSETQ. CDR3 length: 14 amino acids. The CDR3 DNA sequence: TGCGCCAGCAGCTCTAGGACCGGCACCGGGGAGCTGTTTTTT. It translates to CASSSRTGTGELFF.

This chain joins TRBV7-8 and TRBJ1-2; TRBD1 might be the D (6 bases). CDR1 is SGHVS, CDR2 FQNEAQ, per germline. V gave up 0 bases and J gave up 0 bases, with 14 bases separating them. The CDR3 is 17 amino acids. As DNA, the CDR3 is TGTGCCAGCAGCTTAGCCGGGGGCGGTCGGGCTAACTATGGCTACACCTTC. Residues: CASSLAGGGRANYGYTF.

The V and J genes are TRBV19 and TRBJ2-3; D perhaps matches TRBD2 (6 bases). The germline V and J ends were trimmed by 4 bases and 2 bases, with 13 bases remaining between them. In germline, CDR1 is LNHDA, CDR2 SQIVND (reference sequence). The CDR3 consists of 15 residues. DNA for the CDR3: TGTGCCAGTAGTAAGATGGGGACTCCCACAGATACGCAGTATTTT. Translation: CASSKMGTPTDTQYF.